The clone carrying this T cell receptor (beta chain) showed up just a few times. Its cognate antigen is unknown. This CDR3 is 14 amino acids long. From germline, CDR1 is SGDLS and CDR2 YYNGEE. After removal of 1 base from V and 7 bases from J, the junction contained 8 bases not matched to a gene. The primer mix had 60 Vbeta and 13 Jbeta primers. Produced via immunoSEQ multiplex PCR; TCRdb's table is partial and in-frame only. The repertoire consists of around 200,000 clones, with nearly 80% occurring once and the leading ten covering around 2%. This sample was taken from a study of cytomegalovirus exposure and HLA in healthy donors. Overall study findings and caveats: Analyses of presence and absence presupposed an approximately uniform sequencing depth across donors. In a later analysis, common viral pathogens appeared linked to several of the most significant clusters.

J is TRBJ2-7 and V is TRBV9; 7 nucleotides line up with TRBD1. The sequencing sample was made of PBMCs. This TCR was recovered from a man aged 18 to 35 in good health and CMV-seronegative. In DNA form, the CDR3 reads TGTGCCAGCAGCGTAAAGGAGACAGGGTGGGAGCAGTACTTC. It translates to CASSVKETGWEQYF.